Presented here are 27 T cell receptor beta chains from one specimen sequenced in a study of blood T cell repertoires in COVID-19. Only in-frame clones appear in the TCRdb table, and some are missing; sequencing was by immunoSEQ multiplex PCR. This table has about 310,000 clones, 85% appearing once. Sample: PBMCs or T cells enriched from blood (not recorded which). These receptors were collected from a woman aged 25 to 39 who had been exposed to COVID-19.

This chain connects TRBV7-3 to TRBJ2-3, with no clear D. The length of the CDR3 is 14 residues. Trimming left V 5 bases short and J 3 bases short, with 12 bases between. Germline loops: CDR1 SGHTA, CDR2 FQGTGA. The CDR3 region is CASSPLERTDTQYF. The CDR3 bases are TGTGCCAGCAGCCCATTAGAGAGGACAGATACGCAGTATTTT. Drawing the rest from reference TRBV7-3 and TRBJ2-3, the complete variable domain is GAGVSQTPSNKVTEKGKYVELRCDPISGHTALYWYRQSLGQGPEFLIYFQGTGAADDSGLPNDRFFAVRPEGSVSTLKIQRTERGDSAVYLCASSPLERTDTQYFGPGTRLTVL.

The V gene is TRBV5-4, the J gene TRBJ2-1; D is possibly TRBD2 (5 bases). Trimming shortened V by 4 bases and J by 8 bases, and 22 bases separated the two germline ends. Germline CDR1 is SGHNT and CDR2 is YYREEE (reference sequence). The CDR3 covers 16 residues. CDR3 sequence reads: CASSPEGNRVLDEQFF. CDR3 bases: TGTGCCAGCAGCCCCGAGGGAAATCGAGTATTGGATGAGCAGTTCTTC.

The chain has TRBV19 and TRBJ1-2; 7 nucleotides match TRBD1. Germline assignment: CDR1 LNHDA and CDR2 SQIVND (reference sequence). Trimming took 8 bases from V and 4 from J; bases not matched to a gene: 4. CDR3 size: 12 residues. In DNA form, the CDR3 reads TGTGCCAGTCAGACAGGGACCTATGGCTACACCTTC. Its protein product is CASQTGTYGYTF.

The rearrangement joins TRBV25-1 to TRBJ1-5, with TRBD1 as a possible D gene (6 bases). Germline values: CDR1 MGHDK, CDR2 SYGVNS. This CDR3 has 13 residues. The V gene lost 3 bases and the J gene lost 6 bases, with 9 bases spanning the gap. In DNA, the CDR3 is TGTGCCAGCAGTGAGGGGGCTGGTCAGCCCCAGCATTTT. It specifies CASSEGAGQPQHF.

The CDR3 loop is CASSRGGAGNTIYF. CDR3 bases: TGTGCCAGCAGCCGAGGGGGGGCTGGAAACACCATATATTTT. The chain couples TRBV7-8 to TRBJ1-3; a possible D gene is TRBD1 (6 bases). The length of the CDR3 is 14 residues. In germline, CDR1 is SGHVS, CDR2 FQNEAQ. The V end lost 5 bases, the J end lost 2 bases, and 10 bases lay between the germline ends.

The chain links TRBV28 to TRBJ1-2; D ambiguous. The CDR3 is 14 amino acids. With 8 bases removed from V and 1 base from J, the gap between germline ends came to 14 bases. Germline V gives CDR1 MDHEN, CDR2 SYDVKM. The CDR3 region has the DNA TGTGCCAGCTTCTCAGGTGCGAATAACTATGGCTACACCTTC. Translating gives CASFSGANNYGYTF.

The chain couples TRBV7-2 to TRBJ1-1; 7 nucleotides line up with TRBD1. This CDR3 spans 13 amino acids. The germline CDR1 and CDR2 sequences are SGHTA and FQGNSA. The junction had 5 bases not matched to a gene; V was cut back by 6 bases and J by 4 bases. In DNA, the CDR3 is TGTGCCAGCAGTTCGGCAGGGGGCACTGAAGCTTTCTTT. Protein: CASSSAGGTEAFF. The full variable domain, with the rest looked up from reference TRBV7-2 and TRBJ1-1, is GAGVSQSPSNKVTEKGKDVELRCDPISGHTALYWYRQSLGQGLEFLIYFQGNSAPDKSGLPSDRFSAERTGGSVSTLTIQRTQQEDSAVYLCASSSAGGTEAFFGQGTRLTVV.

The rearrangement joins TRBV12-5 to TRBJ2-1, with 13 bases identical to TRBD2. J gave up 9 bases and V 3 bases, and 5 bases lay outside the gene matches. The germline V gene encodes CDR1 LGHNT and CDR2 FRNRAP. The CDR3 runs 15 residues. As DNA, the CDR3 is TGTGCTAGTGGTTTTCGGACTAGCGGGAGAGGTGAGCAGTTCTTC. This encodes CASGFRTSGRGEQFF.

The chain links TRBV28 to TRBJ1-2, with D unresolved. The CDR3 length is 12 residues. The germline V and J ends were trimmed by 6 bases and 0 bases, with 5 bases remaining between them. Germline V lookup: CDR1 MDHEN, CDR2 SYDVKM. The CDR3 DNA follows: TGTGCCAGCAGCCCAGCTAACTATGGCTACACCTTC. Its protein is CASSPANYGYTF.

The chain joins TRBV28 to TRBJ1-2; the match to TRBD1 covers 7 bases. The CDR3 is 16 residues long. The V and J ends lost 1 base and 4 bases, in that order; junction bases with no gene match: 9. In germline, CDR1 is MDHEN, CDR2 SYDVKM. Here the CDR3 DNA reads TGTGCCAGCAGTTTATTACCGACAGGGCGGAGCTATGGCTACACCTTC. It codes for CASSLLPTGRSYGYTF.

This clone came up once. The J gene is TRBJ1-5, the V gene TRBV24-1, with D hard to call. Trimming pared 9 bases from V and 3 bases from J, leaving 11 bases between. Germline V gene sequence: CDR1 KGHDR, CDR2 SFDVKD. This CDR3 has 13 amino acids. The CDR3 DNA is TGTGCCACCCAGTTGGGCGTCAATCAGCCCCAGCATTTT. Residues: CATQLGVNQPQHF.

This clone was seen only once. This chain links TRBV7-9 with TRBJ2-7; 8 nucleotides match TRBD2. Germline CDR1 is SEHNR and CDR2 is FQNEAQ (reference sequence). The CDR3 is 14 residues long. Trimming at V came to 6 bases and at J to 7 bases, leaving 11 bases not matched to a gene. The CDR3 sequence: CASSSRGGLGEQYF. CDR3 DNA: TGTGCCAGCAGTTCCCGGGGGGGCCTTGGTGAGCAGTACTTC.

CDR3 sequence reads: CASSKAGGSSEQYF. The CDR3 DNA reads as TGTGCCAGCAGCAAGGCGGGGGGGAGCTCCGAGCAGTACTTC. This chain joins TRBV11-2 and TRBJ2-7, with 9 nucleotides matching TRBD2. This CDR3 region has 14 residues. Per germline, CDR1 SGHAT and CDR2 FQNNGV. V gave up 5 bases and J gave up 6 bases; unmatched junction bases: 8.

The chain's CDR3 is CASSLAREGVEKLFF. CDR3 DNA: TGTGCCAGCAGCTTAGCAAGGGAAGGGGTTGAAAAACTGTTTTTT. V gene TRBV7-8 combines with J gene TRBJ1-4, with a weak D call TRBD1 (5 bases). Per germline, CDR1 SGHVS and CDR2 FQNEAQ. V was trimmed by 0 bases and J by 7 bases, leaving 12 bases between them. There are 15 residues in the CDR3.

This clone showed up just once. V gene TRBV12-3 or TRBV12-4 combines with J gene TRBJ1-5; TRBD1 agrees at 7 bases. V lost 7 bases, J lost 5 bases, and 5 bases stayed unmatched. The CDR3 sequence is 13 residues long. For the CDR3, the DNA is TGTGCCAGCACTCGACAGGGTCATCAGCCCCAGCATTTT. It is translated as CASTRQGHQPQHF.

The rearrangement uses TRBV4-1 and TRBJ2-1; 10 positions match TRBD2. V gave up 1 base and J gave up 12 bases; unmatched junction bases: 15. Germline loops: CDR1 MGHRA, CDR2 YSYEKL. CDR3 length: 17 amino acids. CDR3 sequence reads: CASSQGWRASGRSGQFF. In nucleotides, the CDR3 is TGCGCCAGCAGCCAAGGTTGGCGGGCTAGCGGGAGAAGTGGGCAGTTCTTC.

The V and J genes are TRBV28 and TRBJ2-7, with D possibly being TRBD2 (6 bases). Looked up from germline, CDR1 is MDHEN and CDR2 is SYDVKM. V lost 6 bases and J lost 1, with 16 bases in between. The CDR3 consists of 15 residues. This CDR3 is CASRPPGTPSYEQYF. The CDR3 DNA sequence: TGTGCCAGCAGGCCTCCCGGGACTCCTTCCTACGAGCAGTACTTC.

This chain connects TRBV27 to TRBJ2-7; possible D gene TRBD1, 6 bases. V shed 0 bases and J shed 1 base, with 10 bases lying between them. The germline gives CDR1 MNHEY, CDR2 SMNVEV (reference sequence). The CDR3 has 15 residues. CDR3 bases: TGTGCCAGCAGTTTATCAACAGGGTTATCCTACGAGCAGTACTTC. Translation: CASSLSTGLSYEQYF.

This rearrangement joins TRBV6-5 to TRBJ2-1; D is perhaps TRBD2 (6 bases). V dropped 5 bases and J dropped 0 bases, with 8 bases sitting between them. The CDR3 spans 14 residues. The germline CDR1 and CDR2 sequences are MNHEY and SVGAGI. DNA for the CDR3: TGTGCCAGCAGTCGGGAGATCTCCTACAATGAGCAGTTCTTC. Protein sequence: CASSREISYNEQFF.

The gene calls are TRBV11-3 and TRBJ1-1; D not certain. Trimming took 1 base from V and 0 from J, leaving 3 bases between them. Germline lookup yields CDR1 SGHNT and CDR2 YENEEA. The CDR3 is 13 residues long. CDR3 coding DNA: TGTGCCAGCAGCTTAGCTGTGAACACTGAAGCTTTCTTT. Amino acids: CASSLAVNTEAFF.

This chain links TRBV5-4 with TRBJ2-1, with 7 nucleotides matching TRBD2. This CDR3 is built from 14 residues. The J segment lost 9 bases and the V segment lost 0 bases, leaving 6 bases of the junction unmatched. Germline-derived CDR1 and CDR2 are SGHNT and YYREEE (reference sequence). The CDR3: CASSLATGGIEQFF. CDR3 DNA sequence: TGTGCCAGCAGCTTGGCTACGGGAGGAATTGAGCAGTTCTTC.

This chain links TRBV10-3 with TRBJ2-3; TRBD2 matches 12 bases. The CDR3 is made up of 14 amino acids. The V gene's germline CDR1 is ENHRY and CDR2 SYGVKD. DNA for the CDR3: TGTGCGGTACGGACTAGCGGGAACACAGATACGCAGTATTTT. Translated: CAVRTSGNTDTQYF.

In its sample, this clone was seen once. This sequence joins TRBV5-1 and TRBJ2-3; D is perhaps TRBD1 (6 bases). This CDR3 region has 16 residues. The V and J ends lost 4 bases and 4 bases respectively, with 19 bases between them. The germline gives CDR1 SGHRS, CDR2 YFSETQ. DNA for the CDR3: TGCGCCAGCAGCGCACGAGGCCAGGGGCGGGCAGATACGCAGTATTTT. Protein: CASSARGQGRADTQYF.

This chain uses TRBV2 with TRBJ1-1; tentative D call: TRBD1 (6 bases). The CDR3 sequence is 13 residues long. Deletions cut 8 bases from V and 1 base from J, with 11 bases between. In germline, CDR1 is SNHLY, CDR2 FYNNEI. The CDR3 here is CASVRTENTEAFF. CDR3 nucleotide sequence: TGTGCCAGCGTAAGGACAGAGAACACTGAAGCTTTCTTT.

The chain recombines TRBV7-2 with TRBJ2-1; 15 nucleotides match TRBD2. The CDR3 totals 17 residues. CDR1 is SGHTA and CDR2 is FQGNSA in the germline V gene. The ends lost 5 bases at V and 4 bases at J; junction bases unmatched: 6. CDR3 loop: CASSPPGTSGGYNEQFF. In DNA, the CDR3 is TGTGCCAGCAGCCCCCCCGGGACTAGCGGGGGGTACAATGAGCAGTTCTTC.

The rearrangement joins TRBV19 to TRBJ2-1; D unclear. V gave up 4 bases and J gave up 0 bases, with 13 bases separating them. CDR1 and CDR2 from the germline V gene are LNHDA and SQIVND (reference sequence). The CDR3 length is 16 residues. Here the CDR3 DNA reads TGTGCCAGTAGTACCAAACGTAGCTACTCCTACAATGAGCAGTTCTTC. Amino acid sequence: CASSTKRSYSYNEQFF.

The chain recombines TRBV14 with TRBJ2-7, with D unclear. Trimming removed 4 bases from V and 0 bases from J, with 16 bases in between. CDR3 length: 16 residues. Germline CDR1 SGHDN, CDR2 FVKESK. CDR3 coding DNA: TGTGCCAGCAGCCCAGATCCAGGCTTTTTCTCCTACGAGCAGTACTTC. Protein sequence: CASSPDPGFFSYEQYF.